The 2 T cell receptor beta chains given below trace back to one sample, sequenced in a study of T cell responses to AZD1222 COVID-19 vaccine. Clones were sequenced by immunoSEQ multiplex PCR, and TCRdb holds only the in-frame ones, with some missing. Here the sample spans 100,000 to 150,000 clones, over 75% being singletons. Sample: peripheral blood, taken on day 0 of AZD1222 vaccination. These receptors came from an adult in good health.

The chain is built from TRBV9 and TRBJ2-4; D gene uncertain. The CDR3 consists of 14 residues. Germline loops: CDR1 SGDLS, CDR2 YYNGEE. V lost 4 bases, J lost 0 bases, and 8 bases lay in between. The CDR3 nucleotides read TGTGCCAGCAGCCCCGGAGCAGCCAAAAACATTCAGTACTTC. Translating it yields CASSPGAAKNIQYF.

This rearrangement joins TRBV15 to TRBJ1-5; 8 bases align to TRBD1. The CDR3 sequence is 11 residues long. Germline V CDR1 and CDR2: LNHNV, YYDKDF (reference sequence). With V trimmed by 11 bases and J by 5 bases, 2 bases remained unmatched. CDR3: CALTGDQPQHF. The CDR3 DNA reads TGTGCCCTGACAGGGGATCAGCCCCAGCATTTT.